This TCR beta chain is from a study of blood T cells in healthy people across ages (dated by TCRdb to the mid-2010s). With respect to the entire study: In model experiments, template switching captured about one uniquely barcoded TCR beta cDNA molecule for every two T cells. Using deep sequencing normalized with unique cDNA molecular identifiers, the study measured how TCR beta repertoire diversity changes with age. Four age groups were formed from the donors: young (average roughly 15 years), middle-aged (around 39), aged (roughly 58) and long-lived (around 82). To avoid experimental bias, donors of different ages were distributed randomly across sequencing lanes. The study analyzed two additional independent replicas of 1 million unique cDNA reads from the same blood draw for two donors, one aged 18 to 30 and one aged 80 or older.

The 40 or so donors, aged about 6 to 95 years, were systemically healthy Caucasian individuals from Russia. Each donor gave approximately 9.3 milliliters of peripheral blood, collected into EDTA-treated Vacutainer tubes. Ficoll-Paque density-gradient centrifugation was used to isolate PBMCs, with at least 6 million per sample. Total RNA, at least 5 micrograms per sample, was extracted from PBMCs with Trizol reagent. The percentages of naive CD45RAhigh/CD27high T cells were determined by flow cytometry on a PBMC aliquot from every donor. The CDR1 and CDR2 encoded by the germline V gene are MDHEN and SYDVKM. The CDR3 goes from the cysteine to the phenylalanine over 17 residues. Of the read, only the CDR3 DNA is kept; its 51 bases are in frame from base 1. For this chain, trimming is 7 bases at the V end and 0 bases at the J end, and the number of junction bases without a gene match is 12. Library method: 5' RACE. TCRdb names Illumina HiSeq 2500 as the instrument used. A second about 6 to 11 cycle PCR used a sample-barcoded 5' primer and a J-beta primer mix. A unique molecular identifier was introduced onto each TCR beta cDNA molecule by a template-switch 5' adaptor carrying 12 random nucleotides. Each sample yielded at least 3 million CDR3-containing paired-end reads. All of the RNA was converted into first-strand cDNA using the Mint cDNA synthesis kit, with a TRBC-specific oligonucleotide serving as the primer. Following uracil-DNA glycosylase treatment, a first 18-cycle PCR with universal primers M1SS and BC2_uni_R was performed on all cDNA. Per the original workflow: For normalization, 1 million high-quality reads, each with a distinct molecular identifier, were randomly selected from each sample. Reads sharing molecular identifiers were discarded rather than binned into consensus sequences. CDR3 identification, clonotype clustering and error correction used MiTCR with a Q25 quality threshold and the strictest error-elimination algorithm. A nonparametric unseen species model using Euler transformation provided a lower-bound estimate of total TCR beta diversity. The public reads were reanalyzed by TCRdb: fastp trimming at Q25, MiXCR alignment, in-frame beta chains only. Entries are consolidated by CDR3 protein sequence, retaining the most common genes and DNA. The V and J calls were not made by the authors but by TCRdb's processing. This sample comprises about 1.8 million distinct CDR3 sequences, just under 50% of them detected only once. Jointly, the top ten make up roughly 2% of the sample.

Results and caveats for the whole study, not just this receptor: As age increased, observed TCR beta diversity per million T cells dropped in a roughly linear way, and a significant reduction was already evident by age around 41. Compared with the aged group, the long-lived group had more naive CD4+ T cells, fewer expanded clones and increased TCR diversity, suggesting age selection. Conclusive comparison of naive and antigen-experienced compartments was prevented by the profiling of bulk unsorted PBMCs. A strong correlation was found between observed TCR beta diversity and the percentage of naive T cells measured by flow cytometry. Donor CMV infection status was unknown, potentially confounding age-related changes in expanded clonotypes. Estimates of total diversity based on one million sequenced T cells were considered lower bounds and underestimates.

Points on this clonotype: Its antigen specificity is not known. No base quality information exists; no much larger clone differs at one position.

The receptor chain draws on TRBV28 and TRBJ2-3, and 8 junction bases match TRBD2. Input material: blood. This clonotype was sampled from a middle-aged woman in good health. The DNA sequence is TGTGCCAGCACCCAATTTAGCGGGATAATTAGCACAGATACGCAGTATTTT. This gives the protein CASTQFSGIISTDTQYF.